The 26 T cell receptor beta chains listed next were all sequenced from one sample in a study of T cell responses to AZD1222 COVID-19 vaccine. The data were produced by immunoSEQ multiplex PCR, yet TCRdb's version contains in-frame clones alone and is incomplete. Among under 30,000 clones listed, around 83% were seen once. The sample was peripheral blood, taken 28 days after the second AZD1222 dose. The receptors here all came from an adult who received the AZD1222 COVID-19 vaccine.

This sequence joins TRBV3-1 (or the pseudogene TRBV3-2) and TRBJ2-3, with a tentative D call TRBD2 (6 bases). V shed 5 bases and J shed 6 bases, with 15 bases lying between them. Per germline, CDR1 LGHDT and CDR2 YNNKEL (reference sequence). The CDR3 consists of 14 residues. CDR3 sequence reads: CASSSSTRADTQYF. The CDR3 bases are TGTGCCAGCAGCTCCTCGACTAGGGCGGATACGCAGTATTTT.

This clone has just a few counts. The DNA for the CDR3 is TGTGCCAGCTCACCGGAACAGAGCACAGATACGCAGTATTTT. It is translated as CASSPEQSTDTQYF. The rearrangement uses TRBV18 and TRBJ2-3; D gene unclear. In germline, CDR1 is KGHSH, CDR2 LQKENI. The CDR3 is 14 amino acids. Between the trimmed V and J ends, which lost 3 bases and 0 bases, there was a span of 7 bases.

This clone turned up a few times. The chain combines TRBV7-9 with TRBJ1-4, with D perhaps TRBD1 (5 bases). V lost 1 base and J 2 bases, leaving 11 bases between the germline ends. Germline values: CDR1 SEHNR, CDR2 FQNEAQ (reference sequence). The CDR3 contains 16 residues. CDR3 region: CASSLDRGGTNEKLFF. CDR3 nucleotide sequence: TGTGCCAGCAGCTTAGATCGGGGCGGGACTAATGAAAAACTGTTTTTT.

This sequence joins TRBV19 and TRBJ2-7; 8 bases fit TRBD1. The germline V gene encodes CDR1 LNHDA and CDR2 SQIVND (reference sequence). V lost 5 bases and J lost 1; bases outside the gene matches: 1. The CDR3 has 13 amino acids. The CDR3 loop is CASSRDRSYEQYF. The CDR3 DNA sequence: TGTGCCAGTAGTCGGGACAGGTCCTACGAGCAGTACTTC.

The V call is TRBV6-2 or TRBV6-3, the J call TRBJ2-2; D is perhaps TRBD2 (6 bases). V was cut by 4 bases and J by 1 base, with 7 bases left in between. The germline CDR1 and CDR2 sequences are MNHEY and SVGEGT. This CDR3 contains 14 residues. Here the CDR3 reads CASSLRGNTGELFF. The CDR3 bases are TGTGCCAGCAGTTTGCGGGGGAACACCGGGGAGCTGTTTTTT.

The CDR3 region is CASSQDAGSYNSPLHF. The DNA of the CDR3 is TGCGCCAGCAGCCAAGATGCTGGGTCCTATAATTCACCCCTCCACTTT. This chain uses TRBV4-1 with TRBJ1-6; D gene uncertain. Germline V gene sequence: CDR1 MGHRA, CDR2 YSYEKL. Trimming took off 0 bases at V and 1 base at J, with 7 bases between the two ends. This CDR3 has 16 amino acids.

This clone was detected only a few times. The chain joins TRBV24-1 to TRBJ2-5; D might be TRBD2 (5 bases). The CDR3 has 16 amino acids. The germline V gene encodes CDR1 KGHDR and CDR2 SFDVKD. V lost 1 base and J lost 1, with 12 bases in between. The CDR3 sequence: CATSDFSLASQETQYF. The CDR3 nucleotides read TGTGCCACCAGTGATTTTAGCCTAGCCAGCCAAGAGACCCAGTACTTC.

J is TRBJ2-3 and V is TRBV6-5, with 12 bases that match TRBD2. Germline CDR1 reads MNHEY; CDR2 reads SVGAGI. V shed 8 bases, J shed 5 bases, and the junction held 5 bases outside the gene matches. The length of the CDR3 is 14 residues. The CDR3 loop is CASSLLAGGDTQYF. The DNA of the CDR3 is TGTGCCAGCTCACTACTAGCGGGAGGAGATACGCAGTATTTT.

The chain recombines TRBV20-1 with TRBJ2-1; unclear D gene. In germline, CDR1 is DFQATT, CDR2 SNEGSKA (reference sequence). This CDR3 is built from 13 residues. The V end lost 3 bases, the J end lost 5 bases, and 11 bases lay between the germline ends. The CDR3 here is CSASAPPHNEQFF. For the CDR3, the DNA is TGCAGTGCTAGTGCACCCCCCCACAATGAGCAGTTCTTC.

The J gene is TRBJ1-2, the V gene TRBV11-2; D ambiguous. The CDR3 has 12 residues. Germline-derived CDR1 and CDR2 are SGHAT and FQNNGV. Trimming took 3 bases from V and 6 from J, leaving 8 bases between them. In nucleotides, the CDR3 is TGTGCCAGCAGCTTCCAAGGGAATGGCTACACCTTC. Its translation: CASSFQGNGYTF. The full variable domain, with the rest looked up from reference TRBV11-2 and TRBJ1-2, is EAGVAQSPRYKIIEKRQSVAFWCNPISGHATLYWYQQILGQGPKLLIQFQNNGVVDDSQLPKDRFSAERLKGVDSTLKIQPAKLEDSAVYLCASSFQGNGYTFGSGTRLTVV.

The J gene is TRBJ1-2, the V gene TRBV2; D is unresolved. The V gene's germline CDR1 is SNHLY and CDR2 FYNNEI. V gave up 6 bases and J gave up 4 bases, with 9 bases separating them. The CDR3 consists of 12 residues. In DNA form, the CDR3 reads TGTGCCAGCAGGGGGATCTCCTATGGCTACACCTTC. The encoded protein is CASRGISYGYTF.

The chain is built from TRBV19 and TRBJ1-4; D unresolved. V gave up 7 bases and J gave up 0 bases, with 12 bases separating them. The germline gives CDR1 LNHDA, CDR2 SQIVND (reference sequence). There are 15 residues in the CDR3. DNA for the CDR3: TGTGCCAGTAACCCCGGGCCTGCAACTAATGAAAAACTGTTTTTT. It codes for CASNPGPATNEKLFF.

This sequence joins TRBV5-4 and TRBJ1-1; D may be TRBD1 (6 bases). Deletions cut 4 bases from V and 4 bases from J, with 17 bases between. Per the germline V gene, CDR1 is SGHNT and CDR2 is YYREEE (reference sequence). The CDR3 consists of 15 residues. CDR3 sequence: CASSPPGTSATEAFF. The CDR3 DNA reads as TGTGCCAGCAGCCCCCCGGGGACAAGCGCCACTGAAGCTTTCTTT.

There are a few counts of this clone. The chain uses TRBV29-1 and TRBJ2-7, with D unresolved. V was cut by 4 bases and J by 1 base, with 8 bases left in between. Germline loops: CDR1 SQVTM, CDR2 ANQGSEA. The CDR3 has 12 amino acids. CDR3 sequence reads: CSVGGRSYEQYF. The CDR3 DNA reads as TGCAGCGTTGGAGGCAGATCCTACGAGCAGTACTTC.

V is TRBV5-1 and J is TRBJ2-5; no clear D. This CDR3 is built from 14 residues. V dropped 0 bases and J dropped 1 base, with 7 bases sitting between them. Germline-derived CDR1 and CDR2 are SGHRS and YFSETQ. CDR3 coding DNA: TGCGCCAGCAGCTTGGGGCACTCCCAAGAGACCCAGTACTTC. This gives the protein CASSLGHSQETQYF.

V is TRBV20-1 and J is TRBJ2-3; unclear D gene. Trimming took 3 bases from V and 9 from J, leaving 7 bases between them. The CDR3 spans 10 residues. CDR1 and CDR2 (germline): DFQATT, SNEGSKA (reference sequence). The CDR3 spells CSARWPTQYF. The CDR3 nucleotides are TGCAGTGCTAGGTGGCCCACGCAGTATTTT.

CDR3 in DNA: TGTGCCAGCAGCCAGACCGAGGCCAATGAGCAGTTCTTC. It encodes CASSQTEANEQFF. The chain links TRBV3-1 (or the pseudogene TRBV3-2) to TRBJ2-1; D is unresolved. In germline, CDR1 is LGHDT, CDR2 YNNKEL (reference sequence). Trimming removed 3 bases at V and 6 bases at J, with 9 bases between. CDR3 length equals 13 residues.

The rearrangement uses TRBV19 and TRBJ1-5, with a weak D call TRBD1 (6 bases). V shed 5 bases and J shed 6 bases, with 8 bases lying between them. Germline lookup yields CDR1 LNHDA and CDR2 SQIVND (reference sequence). This CDR3 region has 12 residues. The CDR3 bases are TGTGCCAGTAGTGTACAGGGTCAGCCCCAGCATTTT. Its protein product is CASSVQGQPQHF. The full variable domain, its missing parts supplied by reference TRBV19 and TRBJ1-5, is DGGITQSPKYLFRKEGQNVTLSCEQNLNHDAMYWYRQDPGQGLRLIYYSQIVNDFQKGDIAEGYSVSREKKESFPLTVTSAQKNPTAFYLCASSVQGQPQHFGDGTRLSIL.

The chain recombines TRBV4-2 with TRBJ2-5; 10 nucleotides match TRBD2. CDR1 and CDR2 from the germline V gene are LGHNA and YNFKEQ. The CDR3 consists of 15 residues. Germline trimming cut 1 base from V and 3 bases from J; bases unmatched to any gene: 2. CDR3 loop: CASSQGTSGKETQYF. CDR3 bases: TGTGCCAGCAGCCAAGGGACTAGCGGAAAAGAGACCCAGTACTTC.

The chain has TRBV30 and TRBJ1-5; D is ambiguous. Trimming stripped 0 bases from V and 4 bases from J, with 7 bases between. The CDR3 loop spans 13 amino acids. Germline V gives CDR1 GTSNPN, CDR2 SVGIG (reference sequence). This CDR3 is CAWSVQRNQPQHF. The CDR3 bases are TGTGCCTGGAGTGTACAGCGAAATCAGCCCCAGCATTTT.

The V call is TRBV4-1, the J call TRBJ1-5; the D gene is possibly TRBD1 (5 bases). V was trimmed by 4 bases and J by 3 bases, leaving 13 bases between them. Germline lookup yields CDR1 MGHRA and CDR2 YSYEKL. This CDR3 is 15 amino acids long. The CDR3 here is CASSPMTAINQPQHF. CDR3 coding DNA: TGCGCCAGCAGCCCGATGACAGCAATCAATCAGCCCCAGCATTTT.

The V and J genes are TRBV5-1 and TRBJ2-7, with TRBD1 matching over 7 bases. This CDR3 is 15 amino acids long. V lost 0 bases and J lost 5; bases outside the gene matches: 8. CDR1 and CDR2 (germline): SGHRS, YFSETQ. DNA for the CDR3: TGCGCCAGCAGCTTGGCTGACAGGGTAGTCCACGAGCAGTACTTC. Its protein product is CASSLADRVVHEQYF.

The V and J genes are TRBV7-9 and TRBJ2-7; TRBD2 might be the D (7 bases). The V gene's germline CDR1 is SEHNR and CDR2 FQNEAQ (reference sequence). Trimming removed 5 bases at V and 2 bases at J, with 22 bases between. This CDR3 has 17 amino acids. CDR3 in DNA: TGTGCCAGCAGCCCCACCATTCCAGGGGAGGGTACCTACGAGCAGTACTTC. It encodes CASSPTIPGEGTYEQYF.

This clone was recorded once. The chain uses TRBV28 and TRBJ1-2; TRBD1 matches 9 bases. Germline values: CDR1 MDHEN, CDR2 SYDVKM. The J segment lost 8 bases and the V segment lost 2 bases, leaving 9 bases of the junction unmatched. The CDR3 is 15 amino acids. The chain's CDR3 is CASSLPRDRVEGYTF. The CDR3, as DNA: TGTGCCAGCAGTTTACCCCGGGACAGGGTGGAAGGCTACACCTTC.

In its sample, this clone was seen a few times. The V call is TRBV19, the J call TRBJ1-5, with a possible D match to TRBD1 (6 bases). The CDR3 covers 17 residues. CDR1 and CDR2 from the germline V gene are LNHDA and SQIVND (reference sequence). The V end lost 5 bases, the J end lost 5 bases, and 22 bases lay between the germline ends. The DNA for the CDR3 is TGTGCCAGTAGTTCTTTCCGGGAACAGGGTTTTTATCAGCCCCAGCATTTT. This gives the protein CASSSFREQGFYQPQHF.

The rearrangement joins TRBV2 to TRBJ1-4; D gene unclear. The V end lost 5 bases, the J end lost 3 bases, and 7 bases lay between the germline ends. The CDR3 runs to 13 residues. Looked up from germline, CDR1 is SNHLY and CDR2 is FYNNEI. The CDR3 sequence is CASSNEANEKLFF. The CDR3 bases are TGTGCCAGCAGTAATGAAGCTAATGAAAAACTGTTTTTT.